These 18 T cell receptor beta chains were all obtained from the same sample, sequenced in a study of blood T cell repertoires in COVID-19. The assay was immunoSEQ multiplex PCR, and TCRdb's table has in-frame clones only and misses some. The sample consists of some 220,000 clones, about 85% of them appearing once. Sequenced material: peripheral blood. These receptors were obtained from a woman aged 55 to 70 who had recovered from COVID-19.

The J gene is TRBJ1-2, the V gene TRBV10-3; 10 positions match TRBD1. This CDR3 contains 12 residues. Germline CDR1 is ENHRY and CDR2 is SYGVKD. With V trimmed by 10 bases and J by 7 bases, 6 bases remained unmatched. The CDR3 reads CATGQGLSGYTF. Here the CDR3 DNA reads TGTGCCACGGGACAGGGGCTTAGTGGCTACACCTTC.

The rearrangement uses TRBV27 and TRBJ1-2; 7 nucleotides line up with TRBD1. The J segment lost 2 bases and the V segment lost 2 bases, leaving 5 bases of the junction unmatched. The germline V gene encodes CDR1 MNHEY and CDR2 SMNVEV (reference sequence). The CDR3 is 15 residues long. The CDR3 bases are TGTGCCAGCAGTTTAATAGGACAGGCCAACTATGGCTACACCTTC. The encoded protein is CASSLIGQANYGYTF.

The chain recombines TRBV7-2 with TRBJ1-2; 12 bases align to TRBD1. The CDR3 consists of 14 residues. Germline V CDR1 and CDR2: SGHTA, FQGNSA. Trimming took 5 bases from V and 7 from J; bases not matched to a gene: 5. CDR3 nucleotides: TGTGCCAGCAGCCTGGGACAGGGGGCAATTGGCTACACCTTC. This gives the protein CASSLGQGAIGYTF.

CDR3 protein: CASSRGGPGGYTF. CDR3 in DNA: TGTGCCAGCAGCAGGGGAGGGCCGGGGGGCTACACCTTC. This rearrangement joins TRBV21-1 to TRBJ1-2. TRBV21-1 is given as a pseudogene. CDR3 size: 13 residues.

The CDR3 DNA is TGTGCCAGCAGCTTAGATCGGGGACAGTACAATGAGCAGTTCTTC. Protein: CASSLDRGQYNEQFF. The chain has TRBV11-3 and TRBJ2-1; TRBD1 agrees at 7 bases. Germline CDR1 reads SGHNT; CDR2 reads YENEEA. CDR3 size: 15 residues. The ends lost 0 bases at V and 4 bases at J; junction bases unmatched: 3.

V gene TRBV2 combines with J gene TRBJ2-2; 8 bases fit TRBD1. Germline trimming cut 3 bases from V and 0 bases from J; bases unmatched to any gene: 9. Germline V gene data show CDR1 as SNHLY and CDR2 as FYNNEI. This CDR3 comprises 18 residues. CDR3 protein: CASSEDRDWPTNTGELFF. The DNA of the CDR3 is TGTGCCAGCAGTGAGGACAGGGATTGGCCAACGAACACCGGGGAGCTGTTTTTT.

CDR3 nucleotides: TGTGCCAGCGGCCCGTTAGGGGAGGGCAATCAGCCCCAGCATTTT. Protein product: CASGPLGEGNQPQHF. This sequence joins TRBV2 and TRBJ1-5; tentative D call: TRBD1 (5 bases). This CDR3 is 15 amino acids long. Trimming stripped 8 bases from V and 2 bases from J, with 16 bases between. Germline V gene sequence: CDR1 SNHLY, CDR2 FYNNEI. Supplemented by reference TRBV2 and TRBJ1-5, the full variable domain reads EPEVTQTPSHQVTQMGQEVILRCVPISNHLYFYWYRQILGQKVEFLVSFYNNEISEKSEIFDDQFSVERPDGSNFTLKIRSTKLEDSAMYFCASGPLGEGNQPQHFGDGTRLSIL.

This chain connects TRBV3-1 (or the pseudogene TRBV3-2) to TRBJ1-3, with TRBD1 identical over 7 bases. V gave up 4 bases and J gave up 2 bases; unmatched junction bases: 8. Germline CDR1 LGHDT, CDR2 YNNKEL (reference sequence). This CDR3 comprises 16 residues. The CDR3 sequence is CASSLYSDRPGNTIYF. CDR3 sequence (DNA): TGTGCCAGCAGCCTCTACTCGGACAGGCCTGGAAACACCATATATTTT.

This clone was observed a single time. This sequence joins TRBV27 and TRBJ2-1; the match to TRBD2 covers 9 bases. The CDR3 is 18 residues long. Per the germline V gene, CDR1 is MNHEY and CDR2 is SMNVEV (reference sequence). J gave up 3 bases and V 0 bases, and 9 bases lay outside the gene matches. The DNA for the CDR3 is TGTGCCAGCAGTTTATCGCAGGCTAGCGGGGCGAACTACAATGAGCAGTTCTTC. Translation gives CASSLSQASGANYNEQFF.

This clone was observed a few times. The rearrangement uses TRBV11-2 and TRBJ1-5; TRBD1 is a possible D gene (5 bases). Trimming left V 6 bases short and J 1 base short, with 7 bases between. The CDR3 length is 13 residues. Germline V gene sequence: CDR1 SGHAT, CDR2 FQNNGV. This chain's CDR3 is CASSPGSNQPQHF. As DNA, the CDR3 is TGTGCCAGCAGTCCAGGGAGCAATCAGCCCCAGCATTTT.

This clone was seen more than once but under ten times. Other nucleotide sequences in the sample specify the same CDR3. V gene TRBV7-2 combines with J gene TRBJ2-7; D may be TRBD2 (5 bases). Germline CDR1 is SGHTA and CDR2 is FQGNSA. Trimming removed 2 bases at V and 0 bases at J, with 14 bases between. CDR3 length equals 16 residues. CDR3 sequence reads: CASSLFMTGSSYEQYF. CDR3 nucleotides: TGTGCCAGCAGCTTATTCATGACGGGAAGCTCCTACGAGCAGTACTTC.

This clone showed up just once. This sequence joins TRBV7-2 and TRBJ1-2; D might be TRBD1 (5 bases). CDR3 size: 15 residues. Between the trimmed V and J ends, which lost 5 bases and 6 bases, there was a span of 19 bases. Per germline, CDR1 SGHTA and CDR2 FQGNSA. For the CDR3, the DNA is TGTGCCAGCAGCCCCGTCGAGGACACCATTAATGGCTACACCTTC. It is translated as CASSPVEDTINGYTF.

This clone was picked up a small number of times. V usage is TRBV5-1 and J usage is TRBJ2-2; 8 nucleotides align to TRBD1. Trimming at V came to 4 bases and at J to 0 bases, leaving 2 bases not matched to a gene. This CDR3 is 15 amino acids long. Per germline, CDR1 SGHRS and CDR2 YFSETQ. CDR3 sequence reads: CASSRQGTNTGELFF. CDR3 nucleotides: TGCGCCAGCAGCCGACAGGGGACGAACACCGGGGAGCTGTTTTTT.

The chain is built from TRBV19 and TRBJ1-5, with TRBD1 as a possible D gene (6 bases). CDR1 is LNHDA and CDR2 is SQIVND in the germline V gene (reference sequence). The CDR3 length is 15 residues. With 1 base removed from V and 2 bases from J, the gap between germline ends came to 9 bases. CDR3 residues: CASSIGQVGNQPQHF. The DNA for the CDR3 is TGTGCCAGTAGTATAGGACAGGTAGGCAATCAGCCCCAGCATTTT.

V and J are TRBV6-2 or TRBV6-3 and TRBJ2-1; 8 bases match TRBD2. The CDR3 is 16 residues long. V shed 0 bases and J 4 bases; nucleotides not matched to a gene: 5. Germline lookup yields CDR1 MNHEY and CDR2 SVGEGT. The CDR3 DNA reads TGTGCCAGCAGTTACTCGACGGCTAGCGGGTACAATGAGCAGTTCTTC. Protein sequence: CASSYSTASGYNEQFF.

The J gene is TRBJ2-1, the V gene TRBV6-2 or TRBV6-3; 7 bases map to TRBD2. Unmatched junction bases numbered 7, after V lost 5 bases and J lost 3 bases. The CDR3 is 15 amino acids. The germline CDR1 and CDR2 sequences are MNHEY and SVGEGT. The CDR3 sequence: CASSALAAGYNEQFF. The CDR3 DNA is TGTGCCAGCAGTGCGCTAGCGGCCGGCTACAATGAGCAGTTCTTC.

The V and J genes are TRBV4-1 and TRBJ2-1; D might be TRBD1 (6 bases). Trimming removed 3 bases from V and 4 bases from J, with 22 bases in between. Germline assignment: CDR1 MGHRA and CDR2 YSYEKL. The CDR3 has 18 residues. CDR3 sequence (DNA): TGCGCCAGCAGCCATCCCCTCCAGGGGAGTCCTAATTACAATGAGCAGTTCTTC. It is translated as CASSHPLQGSPNYNEQFF.

V is TRBV19 and J is TRBJ1-4; 11 bases line up with TRBD1. J was trimmed by 7 bases and V by 4 bases; bases with no gene match: 8. Germline CDR1 is LNHDA and CDR2 is SQIVND (reference sequence). CDR3 length: 16 amino acids. Written as DNA, the CDR3 is TGTGCCAGTAGTAGAGGACAGGGGGCGCGTGGTGAAAAACTGTTTTTT. Its protein is CASSRGQGARGEKLFF.